The 26 T cell receptor beta chains below come from one sample, sequenced in a study of CD8+ T cells in alopecia areata. Isolated RNA was reverse transcribed into cDNA used as the sequencing template. Repertoires were generated with immunoSEQ multiplex PCR, while TCRdb's copy carries only in-frame clones and drops some. The sample contains 110,000 or so clones, 50% to 65% of which appear only once. The treatment is: oral pan-JAK inhibitor, 5-10 mg twice daily. The specimen comprised CD4+ T cells sorted from blood, sampled at week 24, from a patient treated with tofacitinib. These receptors were collected from a human donor with alopecia areata.

This rearrangement joins TRBV15 to TRBJ2-7, with D maybe TRBD2 (6 bases). This CDR3 contains 13 residues. Trimming removed 7 bases at V and 0 bases at J, with 10 bases between. Germline CDR1 is LNHNV and CDR2 is YYDKDF (reference sequence). In DNA form, the CDR3 reads TGTGCCACCACCGTCGGGGGCTCCTACGAGCAGTACTTC. Translating gives CATTVGGSYEQYF.

The chain couples TRBV29-1 to TRBJ2-3; possibly TRBD1 or TRBD2 for D (5 bases each). Trimming took 4 bases from V and 4 from J, leaving 12 bases between them. Germline V gene sequence: CDR1 SQVTM, CDR2 ANQGSEA. The CDR3 contains 13 residues. The CDR3 DNA sequence: TGCAGCGTTGCACGGGGCGGGTCAGATACGCAGTATTTT. Translation: CSVARGGSDTQYF.

The V and J genes are TRBV7-9 and TRBJ1-6, with D maybe TRBD1 (6 bases). V was cut by 4 bases and J by 8 bases, with 12 bases left in between. CDR1 and CDR2 (germline): SEHNR, FQNEAQ (reference sequence). The CDR3 is 14 residues long. The CDR3 DNA reads TGTGCCAGCAGCTCGTCGGGGGCAGATTCACCCCTCCACTTT. It encodes CASSSSGADSPLHF.

This clone was found a few times. This sequence joins TRBV30 and TRBJ1-3; D unresolved. From germline, CDR1 is GTSNPN and CDR2 SVGIG (reference sequence). V lost 0 bases, J lost 4 bases, and 7 bases lay in between. The CDR3 consists of 13 residues. The chain's CDR3 is CAWSVAVGNTIYF. The DNA of the CDR3 is TGTGCCTGGAGTGTAGCCGTCGGAAACACCATATATTTT.

The chain carries TRBV7-2 and TRBJ2-3; unclear D gene. This CDR3 spans 13 amino acids. Germline CDR1 and CDR2: SGHTA and FQGNSA. The V end lost 2 bases, the J end lost 1 base, and 4 bases lay between the germline ends. The chain's CDR3 is CASSLSGTDTQYF. CDR3 DNA: TGTGCCAGCAGCTTAAGCGGCACAGATACGCAGTATTTT.

This clone was picked up a small number of times. This chain uses TRBV7-2 with TRBJ2-1; D possibly corresponds to TRBD2 (6 bases). Trimming cost V 4 bases and J 15 bases, with 19 bases left between them. Germline assignment: CDR1 SGHTA and CDR2 FQGNSA. The CDR3 covers 13 residues. Written as DNA, the CDR3 is TGTGCCAGCAGCTCCCAATTGGGGGGAGATACGTTCTTC. It encodes CASSSQLGGDTFF.

This rearrangement joins TRBV29-1 to TRBJ2-6; D unresolved. Germline CDR1 SQVTM, CDR2 ANQGSEA. V lost 3 bases and J 0 bases, leaving 3 bases between the germline ends. CDR3 length equals 13 residues. The CDR3, as DNA: TGCAGCGTTGATGACTCTGGGGCCAACGTCCTGACTTTC. This translates into CSVDDSGANVLTF.

V gene TRBV30 combines with J gene TRBJ2-5; D gene unclear. The V end was cut by 1 base, the J end by 4 bases, with 4 bases between. This CDR3 has 11 residues. From germline, CDR1 is GTSNPN and CDR2 SVGIG (reference sequence). The CDR3 reads CAWSALETQYF. CDR3 coding DNA: TGTGCCTGGAGTGCCTTAGAGACCCAGTACTTC.

The CDR3 spells CASSFENTEAFF. The CDR3 DNA reads TGCGCCAGCAGCTTCGAGAACACTGAAGCTTTCTTT. The chain uses TRBV5-1 and TRBJ1-1; D call uncertain. Trimming took 2 bases from V and 1 from J, leaving 3 bases between them. Germline V gives CDR1 SGHRS, CDR2 YFSETQ. The CDR3 loop spans 12 amino acids.

The chain is built from TRBV2 and TRBJ2-3; TRBD2 matches at 11 bases. Germline CDR1 SNHLY, CDR2 FYNNEI. J gave up 7 bases and V 5 bases, and 11 bases lay outside the gene matches. This CDR3 region has 16 residues. The CDR3 DNA reads as TGTGCCAGCAGTTTGCCGGGACTAGCGGCGATAAATACGCAGTATTTT. This codes for CASSLPGLAAINTQYF.

This clone was seen a single time. The J gene is TRBJ1-1, the V gene TRBV4-3, with a weak D call TRBD1 (5 bases). Germline V CDR1 and CDR2: LGHNA, YSLEER. V lost 2 bases to trimming and J lost 5 bases, with 9 bases between them. This CDR3 has 13 amino acids. The CDR3 sequence is CASSQQEGTEAFF. CDR3 nucleotides: TGCGCCAGCAGCCAACAAGAGGGGACTGAAGCTTTCTTT.

V usage is TRBV6-5 and J usage is TRBJ1-6; maybe TRBD1 (5 bases). The CDR3 is 12 residues long. The germline V gene encodes CDR1 MNHEY and CDR2 SVGAGI. The V gene lost 6 bases and the J gene lost 10 bases, with 10 bases spanning the gap. The CDR3 is CASRLDSSPLHF. CDR3 sequence (DNA): TGTGCCAGCAGACTCGACAGCTCACCCCTCCACTTT.

Notes on this clone: Other DNA variants within this sample encode the same CDR3. The chain uses TRBV6-5 and TRBJ1-2; D gene ambiguous. The CDR3 has 13 amino acids. In germline, CDR1 is MNHEY, CDR2 SVGAGI. With 5 bases removed from V and 2 bases from J, the gap between germline ends came to 9 bases. The CDR3 is CASSEGPNYGYTF. The CDR3 bases are TGTGCCAGCAGTGAAGGTCCGAACTATGGCTACACCTTC.

The chain carries TRBV29-1 and TRBJ1-1, with 8 bases identical to TRBD1. This CDR3 has 12 amino acids. V shed 8 bases and J 8 bases; nucleotides not matched to a gene: 10. Germline V gives CDR1 SQVTM, CDR2 ANQGSEA. CDR3 coding DNA: TGCAGCTCGAGAACAGGGGGGTACGAAGCTTTCTTT. It translates to CSSRTGGYEAFF.

This chain connects TRBV15 to TRBJ1-2, with no clear D. The CDR3 has 15 residues. Trimming removed 1 base from V and 0 bases from J, with 9 bases in between. Germline-derived CDR1 and CDR2 are LNHNV and YYDKDF (reference sequence). The CDR3 DNA follows: TGTGCCACCAGCAGAGGGTCTGCAGCTAACTATGGCTACACCTTC. Its protein product is CATSRGSAANYGYTF. The variable domain in full, completed from reference TRBV15 and TRBJ1-2, reads DAMVIQNPRYQVTQFGKPVTLSCSQTLNHNVMYWYQQKSSQAPKLLFHYYDKDFNNEADTPDNFQSRRPNTSFCFLDIRSPGLGDTAMYLCATSRGSAANYGYTFGSGTRLTVV.

V usage is TRBV4-1 and J usage is TRBJ1-2; D unresolved. Trimming left V 0 bases short and J 8 bases short, with 19 bases between. The CDR3 extends over 16 amino acids. Germline CDR1 and CDR2: MGHRA and YSYEKL. Here the CDR3 reads CASSQDPTFGSLGYTF. The CDR3 DNA sequence: TGCGCCAGCAGCCAAGATCCTACGTTCGGATCTTTGGGCTACACCTTC.

This chain joins TRBV9 and TRBJ2-7, with a possible D match to TRBD1 (6 bases). V lost 0 bases, J lost 3 bases, and 13 bases lay in between. The CDR3 is made up of 15 amino acids. Germline-derived CDR1 and CDR2 are SGDLS and YYNGEE. For the CDR3, the DNA is TGTGCCAGCAGCGTAGGAGGGAGAGGGGGCTACGAGCAGTACTTC. It specifies CASSVGGRGGYEQYF.

CDR3: CASSDPPDGGYTF. The CDR3 DNA follows: TGTGCCAGCAGCGACCCCCCCGACGGAGGCTACACCTTC. The rearrangement joins TRBV9 to TRBJ1-2; D call uncertain. Trimming stripped 3 bases from V and 8 bases from J, with 14 bases between. Per the germline V gene, CDR1 is SGDLS and CDR2 is YYNGEE. The length of the CDR3 is 13 residues.

The V gene is TRBV30, the J gene TRBJ2-3; D is unclear. Germline V gives CDR1 GTSNPN, CDR2 SVGIG (reference sequence). This CDR3 region has 13 residues. CDR3 nucleotides: TGTGCATGGGGTTATCAAGTCACAGATACGCAGTATTTT. Translating it yields CAWGYQVTDTQYF.

This clone turned up a few times. The chain is built from TRBV5-5 and TRBJ2-7; D gene unclear. Germline V gene data show CDR1 as SGHKS and CDR2 as YYEKEE (reference sequence). The CDR3 is made up of 14 amino acids. Trimming cost V 5 bases and J 1 base, with 13 bases left between them. The CDR3 sequence is CASRVGTTSYEQYF. As DNA, the CDR3 is TGTGCCAGCAGGGTGGGTACCACGTCCTACGAGCAGTACTTC.

CDR3 residues: CASRASTYGYTF. CDR3 DNA: TGTGCCAGCAGAGCAAGCACCTATGGCTACACCTTC. The gene calls are TRBV2 and TRBJ1-2; no clear D gene. This CDR3 is 12 amino acids long. Germline CDR1 SNHLY, CDR2 FYNNEI. The ends were cut back, 6 bases at V and 4 bases at J, with 9 bases in the middle.

J is TRBJ1-5 and V is TRBV19; 9 nucleotides agree with TRBD1. Germline loops: CDR1 LNHDA, CDR2 SQIVND (reference sequence). Losses at the gene ends were 6 bases for V and 2 bases for J; bases not matched to a gene: 2. CDR3 length: 14 residues. The DNA of the CDR3 is TGTGCCAGTAGGCGGACAGGGGGCAATCAGCCCCAGCATTTT. Translating gives CASRRTGGNQPQHF.

The chain recombines TRBV30 with TRBJ1-2; tentative D call: TRBD1 (6 bases). CDR1 GTSNPN and CDR2 SVGIG come from the germline V gene (reference sequence). This CDR3 comprises 13 residues. Trimming pared 0 bases from V and 5 bases from J, leaving 10 bases between. CDR3 bases: TGTGCCTGGAGTGTGGGGGCTGGTTATGGCTACACCTTC. Protein product: CAWSVGAGYGYTF.

This clone was detected only a few times. V usage is TRBV27 and J usage is TRBJ1-2; 7 bases map to TRBD1. Germline CDR1 reads MNHEY; CDR2 reads SMNVEV (reference sequence). The V gene end was trimmed by 3 bases and the J gene end by 13 bases; junction bases not matched to a gene: 11. CDR3 size: 13 residues. In nucleotides, the CDR3 is TGTGCCAGCAGTTTGGTTGGGACAGCCCATGTCACCTTC. It encodes CASSLVGTAHVTF.

This rearrangement joins TRBV5-1 to TRBJ2-2; D remains unclear. In germline, CDR1 is SGHRS, CDR2 YFSETQ. The CDR3 is 15 amino acids. The V end was cut by 2 bases, the J end by 3 bases, with 11 bases between. The CDR3 DNA sequence: TGCGCCAGCAGCTTAGTTGGTTCGGACACCGGGGAGCTGTTTTTT. This translates into CASSLVGSDTGELFF.

V usage is TRBV30 and J usage is TRBJ1-5; D is undetermined. The CDR3 contains 13 residues. Trimming shortened V by 1 base and J by 5 bases, and 9 bases separated the two germline ends. Germline CDR1 reads GTSNPN; CDR2 reads SVGIG (reference sequence). CDR3 bases: TGTGCCTGGAGTGCGTCAATATATCAGCCCCAGCATTTT. Translation gives CAWSASIYQPQHF.